These 9 T cell receptor beta chains came from one sample sequenced in a study of T cell changes during pregnancy in multiple sclerosis. TCRdb's copy holds only in-frame clones and misses some; the assay was immunoSEQ multiplex PCR. This sample carries about 92,000 clones, 90% to 95% of them seen once, and the ten largest clones take around 4.5%. Specimen: peripheral blood, collected in the first trimester of pregnancy. The source of these receptors is a female donor with multiple sclerosis, enrolled in a pregnancy study.

This clone was detected only once. The chain uses TRBV7-3 and TRBJ2-6, with 8 bases lining up with TRBD1. V lost 2 bases, J lost 4 bases, and 10 bases stayed unmatched. Germline loops: CDR1 SGHTA, CDR2 FQGTGA. The CDR3 has 18 amino acids. CDR3 nucleotides: TGTGCCAGCAGCTTATACGGACAGGGTGGTGTGGGGGCCAACGTCCTGACTTTC. The encoded protein is CASSLYGQGGVGANVLTF.

This chain uses TRBV4-1 with TRBJ2-3, with D perhaps matching TRBD2 (5 bases). Germline V gene data show CDR1 as MGHRA and CDR2 as YSYEKL. V lost 6 bases, J lost 2 bases, and 21 bases lay in between. The CDR3 is 17 amino acids. This CDR3 is CASRRSERAEITDTQYF. CDR3 nucleotide sequence: TGCGCCAGCAGGAGAAGCGAGCGAGCGGAAATCACAGATACGCAGTATTTT.

The V and J genes are TRBV30 and TRBJ1-6; D might be TRBD1 (6 bases). The CDR3 consists of 12 residues. Germline CDR1 is GTSNPN and CDR2 is SVGIG (reference sequence). The V gene lost 4 bases and the J gene lost 7 bases, with 8 bases spanning the gap. CDR3 amino acids: CAWKQGNSPLHF. The CDR3 DNA reads as TGTGCCTGGAAGCAGGGGAATTCACCCCTCCACTTT.

V is TRBV21-1 and J is TRBJ1-3; the table calls TRBD1, which could not be checked here. TRBV21-1 is a documented pseudogene. CDR3 length equals 17 residues. This chain's CDR3 is CASSKEGTGSSGNTIYF. The DNA for the CDR3 is TGTGCCAGCAGCAAGGAGGGGACAGGGAGCTCTGGAAACACCATATATTTT.

A remark on this clone: Germline is not matched at one junction end, which may reflect a read error. The chain is built from TRBV7-7 and TRBJ2-5; 9 nucleotides agree with TRBD1. Germline V gives CDR1 SSHAT, CDR2 FNYEAQ (reference sequence). There are 15 residues in the CDR3. The CDR3 nucleotides are TGTGCTAGCAGCGCCTCACAGGGGGCCGGAGAGACCCAGTACTTC. Translated, it gives CASSASQGAGETQYF.

The chain links TRBV15 to TRBJ1-1; D is perhaps TRBD1 (5 bases). V was shortened by 1 base and J by 1 base, with 7 bases between the two germline ends. Looked up from germline, CDR1 is LNHNV and CDR2 is YYDKDF (reference sequence). This CDR3 contains 14 residues. The CDR3 spells CATSRGGENTEAFF. As DNA, the CDR3 is TGTGCCACCAGCAGAGGGGGGGAGAACACTGAAGCTTTCTTT.

CDR3 sequence: CASSMGLAGVSTDTQYF. The CDR3, as DNA: TGTGCCAGCAGCATGGGACTAGCGGGGGTAAGCACAGATACGCAGTATTTT. J is TRBJ2-3 and V is TRBV5-6, with 14 bases that match TRBD2. J lost 0 bases, V lost 4 bases, and 4 bases had no gene match. The CDR3 length is 17 residues. Germline V CDR1 and CDR2: SGHDT, YYEEEE.

The chain has TRBV30 and TRBJ2-1; TRBD2 might be the D (6 bases). Germline CDR1 GTSNPN, CDR2 SVGIG (reference sequence). Trimming cost V 3 bases and J 9 bases, with 15 bases left between them. CDR3 size: 13 residues. CDR3 sequence reads: CAWRTSLVGEQFF. The CDR3 DNA follows: TGTGCCTGGAGGACTAGTTTAGTAGGTGAGCAGTTCTTC. Full variable domain (outside the CDR3, taken from reference TRBV30 and TRBJ2-1): SQTIHQWPATLVQPVGSPLSLECTVEGTSNPNLYWYRQAAGRGLQLLFYSVGIGQISSEVPQNLSASRPQDRQFILSSKKLLLSDSGFYLCAWRTSLVGEQFFGPGTRLTVL.

The J gene is TRBJ1-3, the V gene TRBV18; 7 bases line up with TRBD1. The CDR3 extends over 17 amino acids. CDR1 and CDR2 (germline): KGHSH, LQKENI. V shed 3 bases, J shed 3 bases, and the junction held 11 bases outside the gene matches. Here the CDR3 reads CASSPLNPTGVGNTIYF. The DNA of the CDR3 is TGTGCCAGCTCACCCCTCAATCCCACAGGGGTTGGAAACACCATATATTTT. Full variable domain (rest looked up from reference TRBV18 and TRBJ1-3): NAGVMQNPRHLVRRRGQEARLRCSPMKGHSHVYWYRQLPEEGLKFMVYLQKENIIDESGMPKERFSAEFPKEGPSILRIQQVVRGDSAAYFCASSPLNPTGVGNTIYFGEGSWLTVV.